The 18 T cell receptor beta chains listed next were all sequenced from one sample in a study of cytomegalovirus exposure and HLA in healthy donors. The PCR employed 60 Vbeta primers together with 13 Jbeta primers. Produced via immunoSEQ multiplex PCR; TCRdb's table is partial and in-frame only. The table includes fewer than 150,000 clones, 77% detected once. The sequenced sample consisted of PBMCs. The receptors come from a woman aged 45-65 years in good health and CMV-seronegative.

CDR3 sequence: CALQGESWEKLFF. CDR3 coding DNA: TGTGCCCTTCAGGGGGAGTCGTGGGAAAAACTGTTTTTT. J is TRBJ1-4 and V is TRBV6-1; 7 bases are shared with TRBD1. Germline assignment: CDR1 MNHNS and CDR2 SASEGT. The J segment lost 8 bases and the V segment lost 11 bases, leaving 11 bases of the junction unmatched. The CDR3 extends over 13 amino acids.

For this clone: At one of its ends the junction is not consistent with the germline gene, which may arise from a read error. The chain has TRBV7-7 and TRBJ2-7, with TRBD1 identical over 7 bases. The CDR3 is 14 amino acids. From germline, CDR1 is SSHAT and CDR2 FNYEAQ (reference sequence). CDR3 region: CASSKDRTSYEQYF. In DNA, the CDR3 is TGTGCTAGCAGCAAGGACAGGACCTCCTACGAGCAGTACTTC. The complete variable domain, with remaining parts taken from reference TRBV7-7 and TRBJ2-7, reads GAGVSQSPRYKVTKRGQDVTLRCDPISSHATLYWYQQALGQGPEFLTYFNYEAQPDKSGLPSDRFSAERPEGSISTLTIQRTEQRDSAMYRCASSKDRTSYEQYFGPGTRLTVT.

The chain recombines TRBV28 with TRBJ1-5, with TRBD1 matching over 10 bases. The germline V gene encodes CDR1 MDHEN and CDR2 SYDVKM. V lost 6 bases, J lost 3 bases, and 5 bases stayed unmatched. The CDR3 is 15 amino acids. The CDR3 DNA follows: TGTGCCAGCAGCCTGGGACAGGGGCTCAATCAGCCCCAGCATTTT. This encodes CASSLGQGLNQPQHF.

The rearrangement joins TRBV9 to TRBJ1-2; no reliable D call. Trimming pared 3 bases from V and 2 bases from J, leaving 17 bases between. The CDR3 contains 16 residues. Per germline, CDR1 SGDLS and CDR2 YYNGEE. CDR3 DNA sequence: TGTGCCAGCAGCGCCTCCCCCCATCAGGAAAACTATGGCTACACCTTC. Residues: CASSASPHQENYGYTF.

The CDR3 region is CASSPSPPEYYGYTF. The CDR3 region has the DNA TGTGCCAGCAGCCCCTCCCCCCCAGAATACTATGGCTACACCTTC. This chain links TRBV7-2 with TRBJ1-2; no reliable D call. This CDR3 is built from 15 residues. The germline V gene has CDR1 SGHTA and CDR2 FQGNSA. Trimming shortened V by 5 bases and J by 3 bases, and 16 bases separated the two germline ends.

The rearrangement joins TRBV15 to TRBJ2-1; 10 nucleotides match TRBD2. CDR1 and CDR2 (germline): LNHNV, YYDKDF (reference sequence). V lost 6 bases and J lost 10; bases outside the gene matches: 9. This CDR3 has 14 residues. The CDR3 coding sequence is TGTGCCACCAGTGGCTCTAGCGGGGGAGGAGAGCAGTTCTTC. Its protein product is CATSGSSGGGEQFF.

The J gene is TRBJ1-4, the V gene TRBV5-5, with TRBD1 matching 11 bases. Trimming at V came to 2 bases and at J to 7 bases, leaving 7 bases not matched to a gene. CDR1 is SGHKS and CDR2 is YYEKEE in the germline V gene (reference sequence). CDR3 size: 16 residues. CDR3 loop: CASSFPRDRGSEKLFF. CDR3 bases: TGTGCCAGCAGCTTTCCCCGGGACAGGGGGAGTGAAAAACTGTTTTTT.

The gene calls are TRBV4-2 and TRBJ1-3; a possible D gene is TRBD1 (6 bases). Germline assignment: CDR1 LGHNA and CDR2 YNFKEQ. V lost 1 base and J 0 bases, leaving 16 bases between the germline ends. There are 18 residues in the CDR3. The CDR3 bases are TGTGCCAGCAGCCAAGTCAGGGGCCCTAACTTCTCTGGAAACACCATATATTTT. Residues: CASSQVRGPNFSGNTIYF.

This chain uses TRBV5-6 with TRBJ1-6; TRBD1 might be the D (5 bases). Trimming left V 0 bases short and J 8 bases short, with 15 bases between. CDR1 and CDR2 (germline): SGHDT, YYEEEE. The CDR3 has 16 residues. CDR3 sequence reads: CASSLENDRTHSPLHF. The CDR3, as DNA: TGTGCCAGCAGCTTGGAAAACGACAGAACTCATTCACCCCTCCACTTT.

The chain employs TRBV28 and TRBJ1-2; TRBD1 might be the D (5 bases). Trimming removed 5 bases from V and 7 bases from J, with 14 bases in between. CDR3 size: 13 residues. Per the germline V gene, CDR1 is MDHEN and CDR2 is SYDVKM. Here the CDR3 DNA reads TGTGCCAGCAGTATACAGTTGGGGGGTGGCTACACCTTC. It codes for CASSIQLGGGYTF.

The CDR3 DNA reads TGTGCCACCAGCAGAGAGCGGCGGGGGGGGCTGAGGACGCTAGAGCAGTTCTTC. Protein sequence: CATSRERRGGLRTLEQFF. The chain couples TRBV15 to TRBJ2-1; TRBD2 aligns across 9 bases. V was pared by 0 bases and J by 10 bases, with 16 bases of the junction left unmatched. Germline CDR1 and CDR2: LNHNV and YYDKDF (reference sequence). The CDR3 consists of 18 residues.

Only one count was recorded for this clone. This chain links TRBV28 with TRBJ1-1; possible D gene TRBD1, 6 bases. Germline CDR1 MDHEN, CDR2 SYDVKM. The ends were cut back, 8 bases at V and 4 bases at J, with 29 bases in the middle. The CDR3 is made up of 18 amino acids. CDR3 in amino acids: CASFVGTGLVFGGTEAFF. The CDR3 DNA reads TGTGCCAGCTTTGTAGGAACAGGGCTAGTTTTTGGTGGCACTGAAGCTTTCTTT.

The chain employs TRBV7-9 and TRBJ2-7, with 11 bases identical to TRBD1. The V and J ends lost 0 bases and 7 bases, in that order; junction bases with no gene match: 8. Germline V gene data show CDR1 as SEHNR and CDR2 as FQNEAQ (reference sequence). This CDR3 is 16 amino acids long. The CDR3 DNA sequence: TGTGCCAGCAGCTTAGCGCGAGGACAGGGGGCGAGGGAGCAGTACTTC. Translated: CASSLARGQGAREQYF.

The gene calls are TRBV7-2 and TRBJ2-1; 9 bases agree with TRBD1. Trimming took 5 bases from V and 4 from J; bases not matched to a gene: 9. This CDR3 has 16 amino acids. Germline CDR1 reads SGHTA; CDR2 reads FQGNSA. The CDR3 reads CASSLEAGQGYNEQFF. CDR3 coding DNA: TGTGCCAGCAGCCTAGAAGCGGGACAGGGATACAATGAGCAGTTCTTC.

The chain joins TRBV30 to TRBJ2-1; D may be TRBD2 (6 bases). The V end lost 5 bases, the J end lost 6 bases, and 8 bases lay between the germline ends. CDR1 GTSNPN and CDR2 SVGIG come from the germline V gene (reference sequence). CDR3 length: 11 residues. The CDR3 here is CAWAGLNEQFF. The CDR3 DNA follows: TGTGCCTGGGCGGGGCTCAATGAGCAGTTCTTC.

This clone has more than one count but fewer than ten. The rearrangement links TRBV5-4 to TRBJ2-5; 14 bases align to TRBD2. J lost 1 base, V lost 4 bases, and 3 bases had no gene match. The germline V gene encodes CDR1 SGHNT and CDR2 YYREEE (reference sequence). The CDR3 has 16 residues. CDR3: CASSPGLAGAQETQYF. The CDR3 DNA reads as TGTGCCAGCAGCCCGGGACTAGCGGGGGCCCAAGAGACCCAGTACTTC.

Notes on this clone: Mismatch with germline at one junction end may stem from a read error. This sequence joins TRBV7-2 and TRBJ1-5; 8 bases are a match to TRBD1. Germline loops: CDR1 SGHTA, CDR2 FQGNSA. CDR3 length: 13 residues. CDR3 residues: CASSSMGAGGFRF. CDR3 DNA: TGTGCCAGCAGCTCCATGGGGGCAGGGGGCTTCCGTTTT.

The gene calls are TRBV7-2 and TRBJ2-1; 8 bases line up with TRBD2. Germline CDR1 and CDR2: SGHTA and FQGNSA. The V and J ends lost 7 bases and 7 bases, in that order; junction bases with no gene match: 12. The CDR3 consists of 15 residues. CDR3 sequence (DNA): TGTGCCAGCACCCCCGGGGGGGCCCAAGATAATGAGCAGTTCTTC. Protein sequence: CASTPGGAQDNEQFF.